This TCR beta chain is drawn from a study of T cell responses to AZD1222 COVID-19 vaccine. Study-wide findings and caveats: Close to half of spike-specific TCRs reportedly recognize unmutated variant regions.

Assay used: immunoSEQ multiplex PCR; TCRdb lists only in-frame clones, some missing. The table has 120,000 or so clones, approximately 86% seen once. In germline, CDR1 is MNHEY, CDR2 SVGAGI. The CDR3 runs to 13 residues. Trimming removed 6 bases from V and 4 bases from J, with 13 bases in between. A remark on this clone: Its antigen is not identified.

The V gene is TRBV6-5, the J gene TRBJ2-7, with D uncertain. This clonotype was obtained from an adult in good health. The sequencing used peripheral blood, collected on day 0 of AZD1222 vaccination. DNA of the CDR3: TGTGCCAGCAGACCCCCCGGTGGGTACGAGCAGTACTTC. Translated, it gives CASRPPGGYEQYF.